These 14 T cell receptor beta chains originate from one sample sequenced in a study of cytomegalovirus exposure and HLA in healthy donors. The study ran its PCR with 60 Vbeta and 13 Jbeta primers. Sequenced by immunoSEQ multiplex PCR; TCRdb stores in-frame clones only, minus some. The sample records 35,000 to 55,000 clones, about 73% being singletons. Sequenced sample: PBMCs. Every receptor here comes from a woman in her twenties or thirties in good health and CMV-seronegative.

V gene TRBV4-1 combines with J gene TRBJ2-7; D is undetermined. The germline CDR1 and CDR2 sequences are MGHRA and YSYEKL. The CDR3 is made up of 15 amino acids. Trimming shortened V by 1 base and J by 2 bases, and 12 bases separated the two germline ends. CDR3: CASSQGHITTYEQYF. The CDR3 DNA is TGCGCCAGCAGCCAAGGACACATAACCACCTACGAGCAGTACTTC.

This clone appeared a few times. The chain recombines TRBV6-5 with TRBJ1-2, with D unclear. CDR1 is MNHEY and CDR2 is SVGAGI in the germline V gene. The CDR3 has 13 residues. The V and J ends lost 5 bases and 5 bases respectively, with 12 bases between them. The DNA of the CDR3 is TGTGCCAGCAGTACAGCTTCAGATTATGGCTACACCTTC. This encodes CASSTASDYGYTF.

The chain has TRBV10-3 and TRBJ2-3, with 11 bases matching TRBD2. Germline CDR1 is ENHRY and CDR2 is SYGVKD. V shed 2 bases, J shed 1 base, and the junction held 11 bases outside the gene matches. The CDR3 runs 19 residues. CDR3 DNA: TGTGCCATCAGTGAGCCGACTAGCGGGACCGACAAAGGCACAGATACGCAGTATTTT. This translates into CAISEPTSGTDKGTDTQYF.

The V call is TRBV5-1, the J call TRBJ2-7; D may be TRBD2 (6 bases). Germline CDR1 reads SGHRS; CDR2 reads YFSETQ. Trimming removed 4 bases from V and 2 bases from J, with 10 bases in between. The CDR3 is 13 amino acids. The CDR3 is CASSRDFAYEQYF. DNA for the CDR3: TGCGCCAGCAGCCGGGACTTCGCCTACGAGCAGTACTTC.

This clone was observed a handful of times. This chain joins TRBV28 and TRBJ1-5, with 7 bases aligning to TRBD1. V trimming: 5 bases; J trimming: 11 bases; junction bases outside the gene matches: 9. The CDR3 covers 13 residues. The germline V gene encodes CDR1 MDHEN and CDR2 SYDVKM. CDR3 amino acids: CASSLPDRLAQHF. The CDR3 bases are TGTGCCAGCAGTCTCCCGGACAGGTTGGCCCAGCATTTT.

In this sample, this clone turned up a few times. The rearrangement links TRBV4-1 to TRBJ2-1; 9 bases agree with TRBD2. This CDR3 is built from 14 residues. Germline values: CDR1 MGHRA, CDR2 YSYEKL. Losses at the gene ends were 4 bases for V and 4 bases for J; bases not matched to a gene: 2. The CDR3 DNA sequence: TGCGCCAGCAGCCTAGCGGGGGATTACAATGAGCAGTTCTTC. Translated: CASSLAGDYNEQFF.

This rearrangement joins TRBV7-2 to TRBJ2-2; D possibly corresponds to TRBD1 (5 bases). This CDR3 spans 15 amino acids. The V gene lost 1 base and the J gene lost 5 bases, with 11 bases spanning the gap. Germline V gene lookup returns CDR1 SGHTA and CDR2 FQGNSA. The CDR3 spells CASSLVAGKTGELFF. In nucleotides, the CDR3 is TGTGCCAGCAGCTTAGTGGCAGGGAAAACCGGGGAGCTGTTTTTT.

The chain joins TRBV6-5 to TRBJ1-6; 8 bases map to TRBD1. With V trimmed by 6 bases and J by 7 bases, 5 bases remained unmatched. Germline CDR1 MNHEY, CDR2 SVGAGI. The CDR3 runs 14 residues. The CDR3 region is CASSKGQGNSPLHF. Written as DNA, the CDR3 is TGTGCCAGCAGCAAAGGACAGGGAAATTCACCCCTCCACTTT.

V usage is TRBV30 and J usage is TRBJ1-5, with D uncertain. Germline V gene lookup returns CDR1 GTSNPN and CDR2 SVGIG (reference sequence). The CDR3 is 14 residues long. V lost 0 bases and J 9 bases, leaving 15 bases between the germline ends. The CDR3 is CAWSVRPGSSPQHF. The CDR3 DNA reads TGTGCCTGGAGTGTACGTCCAGGCAGCTCGCCCCAGCATTTT.

This clone was counted a single time. The CDR3 here is CAWSVNADGSGFF. CDR3 sequence (DNA): TGTGCCTGGAGTGTAAATGCAGACGGGTCTGGATTCTTC. The chain couples TRBV30 to TRBJ2-1; D call uncertain. Germline loops: CDR1 GTSNPN, CDR2 SVGIG (reference sequence). Trimming shortened V by 0 bases and J by 16 bases, and 19 bases separated the two germline ends. The CDR3 is made up of 13 amino acids.

The rearrangement links TRBV30 to TRBJ1-5, with D possibly being TRBD1 (5 bases). Germline values: CDR1 GTSNPN, CDR2 SVGIG (reference sequence). With 1 base removed from V and 9 bases from J, the gap between germline ends came to 10 bases. The CDR3 totals 12 residues. The CDR3 region is CAWSGRGGPQHF. CDR3 DNA: TGTGCCTGGAGTGGTAGGGGCGGGCCCCAGCATTTT.

This chain joins TRBV6-5 and TRBJ1-3; D perhaps matches TRBD1 (5 bases). The CDR3 contains 14 residues. Germline assignment: CDR1 MNHEY and CDR2 SVGAGI. With 6 bases removed from V and 4 bases from J, the gap between germline ends came to 13 bases. In DNA, the CDR3 is TGTGCCAGCAGCCGGGGGGGGATCGGAAACACCATATATTTT. Translation: CASSRGGIGNTIYF.

This chain uses TRBV5-1 with TRBJ1-4; D may be TRBD1 (5 bases). The length of the CDR3 is 15 residues. V lost 4 bases and J 2 bases, leaving 12 bases between the germline ends. The germline CDR1 and CDR2 sequences are SGHRS and YFSETQ. This CDR3 reads CASSQQTATNEKLFF. CDR3 in DNA: TGCGCCAGCAGCCAACAGACAGCCACTAATGAAAAACTGTTTTTT. The full variable domain, in which reference TRBV5-1 and TRBJ1-4 provide the parts outside the CDR3, is KAGVTQTPRYLIKTRGQQVTLSCSPISGHRSVSWYQQTPGQGLQFLFEYFSETQRNKGNFPGRFSGRQFSNSRSEMNVSTLELGDSALYLCASSQQTATNEKLFFGSGTQLSVL.

The chain is built from TRBV30 and TRBJ2-5; 7 bases are a match to TRBD1. The CDR3 extends over 13 amino acids. Germline lookup yields CDR1 GTSNPN and CDR2 SVGIG (reference sequence). V lost 3 bases and J lost 5; bases outside the gene matches: 6. The CDR3 region is CAWRGGGYETQYF. The CDR3 coding sequence is TGTGCCTGGAGAGGGGGCGGGTATGAGACCCAGTACTTC. Supplemented by reference TRBV30 and TRBJ2-5, the full variable domain reads SQTIHQWPATLVQPVGSPLSLECTVEGTSNPNLYWYRQAAGRGLQLLFYSVGIGQISSEVPQNLSASRPQDRQFILSSKKLLLSDSGFYLCAWRGGGYETQYFGPGTRLLVL.